The clone carrying this TCR beta chain was observed a handful of times. Its antigen remains unknown. The data originate from a study of vaccination and CD4 T cells after COVID-19. Study summary: SARS-CoV-2, HCoV-NL63, HCoV-OC43 and HCoV-229E supplied the overlapping spike peptides used to stimulate cells. Whole-study results and caveats: Nearly all convalescent vaccine-specific clones, 304 of 307, recognized only SARS-CoV-2 spike.

Sequence data for DNA of cultured CD4+ T cells were generated by the Oncomine TCR Beta short-read assay. TCRdb used MiXCR to reprocess the PCR reads, holding one entry per CDR3 protein. The sample lists around 19,000 distinct CDR3 sequences; less than 70% were seen once. Germline CDR1 reads DFQATT; CDR2 reads SNEGSKA (reference sequence). Trimming removed 5 bases from V and 5 bases from J; junction bases left unmatched: 13. The CDR3 is 16 residues long. Treatment reported: approximately 9-day PBMC culture with coronavirus spike peptide pools or control peptides (ViraFEST assay). With peptide pools, ViraFEST first expanded antigen-specific T cells and afterwards sequenced their TCRs.

This clonotype was obtained from a human donor who had recovered from COVID-19. The chain has TRBV20-1 and TRBJ1-5; 9 bases agree with TRBD1. Sequencing was performed on CD4+ T cells from blood, cultured in vitro. CDR3 sequence reads: CSALLQGAPPDQPQHF. The CDR3, as DNA: TGCAGTGCTCTTCTACAGGGGGCGCCTCCCGATCAGCCCCAGCATTTT.